This paragraph reports one T cell receptor (beta chain). Its antigen remains unidentified. Germline V gene sequence: CDR1 DFQATT, CDR2 SNEGSKA (reference sequence). The CDR3 consists of 15 residues. The data were obtained in a study of CXCR3-negative and CXCR3-positive naive CD8 T cells. Notes on the study in general: Similar TRBV-TRBJ usage was seen in naive cells (both CXCR3-negative and CXCR3-positive), but memory cells differed.

UMI-labeled 5' RACE yielded the TRB cDNA libraries. Using the 5' RACE reads, TCRdb records one entry per CDR3 protein without DNA. The sample table includes about 62,000 distinct CDR3 sequences. The source material was naive CXCR3- CD8+ T cells from blood. Described subset: CD45RO-CCR7+CD27+CD95- naive CD8+ T cells lacking CXCR3 (TNR3-). This rearrangement joins TRBV20-1 to TRBJ1-6; TCRdb indicates TRBD1, and absent DNA this call remains unverified. The receptor's source is a human donor in good health. Some clones in this sample may be carry-over from other donors' samples. CDR3 region: CSAREAGQENSPLHF.